Listed below are T cell receptor beta chains from one sample, sequenced in a study of cytomegalovirus exposure and HLA in healthy donors. Sequencing was performed with immunoSEQ multiplex PCR; in TCRdb, only in-frame clones are kept and a portion is missing. The table lists over 150,000 clones, around 84% of them singletons. The sequenced sample was PBMCs. These receptors originate from a human donor in good health. Each CDR3 is given with its conserved first and last residue. The D gene is left open where the match is weak. Clone size, where shown, is once, few, many, or a class for clones that have expanded.

size,D,J,length,V,CDR3,DNA
.,TRBD2,TRBJ2-1,19,TRBV4-1,CASSQVGLAGDRGYNEQFF,TGCGCCAGCAGCCAAGTAGGGCTAGCGGGAGATCGTGGCTACAATGAGCAGTTCTTC
.,.,TRBJ2-7,15,TRBV4-3,CASSQEVGEAYEQYF,TGCGCCAGCAGCCAAGAGGTAGGAGAAGCCTACGAGCAGTACTTC
.,.,TRBJ2-2,13,TRBV2,CASRQTLTGELFF,TGTGCCAGCAGACAGACACTTACCGGGGAGCTGTTTTTT
.,TRBD1,TRBJ2-1,14,TRBV25-1,CASSETGPYNEQFF,TGTGCCAGCAGTGAGACAGGGCCTTACAATGAGCAGTTCTTC
few,.,TRBJ1-1,12,TRBV2,CASSEHRTEAFF,TGTGCCAGCAGTGAGCATCGGACTGAAGCTTTCTTT
.,.,TRBJ1-1,12,TRBV30,CAWTARGTEAFF,TGTGCCTGGACCGCCAGAGGGACTGAAGCTTTCTTT
few,.,TRBJ1-2,17,TRBV28,CASSSYSRDYSNYGYTF,TGTGCCAGCAGTTCCTACTCCCGGGACTACTCTAACTATGGCTACACCTTC
.,TRBD1,TRBJ2-1,15,TRBV2,CASRRQGLGFNEQFF,TGTGCCAGCAGGCGACAGGGGTTGGGATTCAATGAGCAGTTCTTC
few,.,TRBJ1-1,13,TRBV2,CASSDRVNTEAFF,TGTGCCAGCAGTGATCGGGTGAACACTGAAGCTTTCTTT
.,.,TRBJ2-7,14,TRBV19,CASSATGGTYEQYF,TGTGCCAGTAGTGCGACAGGAGGTACCTACGAGCAGTACTTC
.,.,TRBJ1-3,15,TRBV5-5,CASSFGVSSGNTIYF,TGTGCCAGCAGCTTCGGGGTTAGCTCTGGAAACACCATATATTTT
once,.,TRBJ1-2,13,TRBV6-1,CASSEQGAYGYTF,TGTGCCAGCAGTGAGCAGGGCGCCTATGGCTACACCTTC
few,.,TRBJ1-5,15,TRBV9,CASSVTPGGGQPQHF,TGTGCCAGCAGCGTCACACCCGGTGGAGGTCAGCCCCAGCATTTT
once,.,TRBJ1-2,18,TRBV27,CASSLRGLVAGAVDGYTF,TGTGCCAGCAGTTTACGGGGGCTTGTTGCGGGAGCGGTCGATGGCTACACCTTC
.,TRBD1,TRBJ1-5,14,TRBV28,CASSRPGGGQPQHF,TGTGCCAGCAGCCGGCCAGGGGGCGGGCAGCCCCAGCATTTT
.,TRBD1,TRBJ2-6,17,TRBV7-2,CASSAPGQTSGANVLTF,TGTGCCAGCAGCGCTCCGGGACAGACTTCTGGGGCCAACGTCCTGACTTTC
.,.,TRBJ2-7,12,TRBV7-2,CASSSPAYEQYF,TGTGCCAGCAGTAGCCCCGCCTACGAGCAGTACTTC
.,.,TRBJ1-5,15,TRBV28,CASRPLGEGNQPQHF,TGTGCCAGCAGACCCCTTGGGGAGGGTAATCAGCCCCAGCATTTT
.,TRBD1,TRBJ2-3,16,TRBV27,CASSLIYPATGGTQYF,TGTGCCAGCAGTTTAATTTACCCTGCGACAGGGGGTACGCAGTATTTT
.,.,TRBJ2-7,15,TRBV14,CASSKRSGISYEQYF,TGTGCCAGCAGCAAGAGGTCGGGTATAAGTTACGAGCAGTACTTC
once,.,TRBJ2-1,13,TRBV27,CASSLSSRGEQFF,TGTGCCAGCAGTTTATCGTCCCGGGGTGAGCAGTTCTTC
.,TRBD2,TRBJ2-1,15,TRBV7-3,CASSDQAGMGNEQFF,TGTGCCAGCAGCGACCAAGCGGGGATGGGCAATGAGCAGTTCTTC
once,TRBD1,TRBJ1-4,16,TRBV5-4,CASSWTGGTTNEKLFF,TGTGCCAGCAGCTGGACAGGGGGGACAACTAATGAAAAACTGTTTTTT
.,.,TRBJ2-7,13,TRBV29-1,CSVLGVESYEQYF,TGCAGCGTGTTAGGGGTGGAGTCCTACGAGCAGTACTTC
.,.,TRBJ2-7,15,TRBV10-3,CAISPEGQTTYEQYF,TGTGCCATCAGTCCGGAGGGACAGACCACCTACGAGCAGTACTTC
.,.,TRBJ2-7,13,TRBV19,CASSAWSSYEQYF,TGTGCCAGTAGTGCATGGAGCTCCTACGAGCAGTACTTC
.,TRBD2,TRBJ2-7,14,TRBV27,CASSSSGSAGEQYF,TGTGCCAGCAGCTCAAGCGGGAGTGCAGGCGAGCAGTACTTC
.,.,TRBJ2-7,13,TRBV28,CASRGQSFYEQYF,TGTGCCAGCAGAGGACAGTCCTTCTACGAGCAGTACTTC
.,TRBD1,TRBJ2-6,19,TRBV30,CAWTINRGGVGAGANVLTF,TGTGCCTGGACCATAAACAGGGGCGGAGTTGGGGCTGGGGCCAACGTCCTGACTTTC
.,TRBD2,TRBJ2-1,17,TRBV29-1,CSVGGLAGDFSYNEQFF,TGCAGCGTGGGGGGGCTAGCGGGGGACTTTTCCTACAATGAGCAGTTCTTC
.,.,TRBJ2-1,12,TRBV7-8,CASSLKSNEQFF,TGTGCCAGCAGCTTAAAGAGCAATGAGCAGTTCTTC
once,.,TRBJ1-5,15,TRBV28,CASSPKSRVGWPQHF,TGTGCCAGCAGCCCAAAATCCCGGGTCGGGTGGCCCCAGCATTTT
once,.,TRBJ1-2,16,TRBV21-1,CASSKGRRRPRHGYTF,TGTGCCAGCAGCAAAGGGCGTAGACGCCCCAGGCATGGCTACACCTTC
.,.,TRBJ2-1,12,TRBV29-1,CSHNRAYNEQFF,TGCTCCCATAACCGGGCCTACAATGAGCAGTTCTTC
.,TRBD2,TRBJ2-1,15,TRBV7-7,CASSQLAGDSNEQFF,TGTGCTAGCAGCCAACTAGCGGGGGACTCCAATGAGCAGTTCTTC
.,.,TRBJ2-1,13,TRBV28,CASSRTVNNEQFF,TGTGCCAGCAGTCGGACAGTAAACAATGAGCAGTTCTTC
few,.,TRBJ1-3,14,TRBV10-3,CAISATAPGNTIYF,TGTGCCATCAGTGCCACAGCACCTGGAAACACCATATATTTT
.,.,TRBJ1-2,14,TRBV5-4,CASSLPRTSYGYTF,TGTGCCAGCAGCTTGCCCCGTACGAGCTATGGCTACACCTTC
.,TRBD1,TRBJ1-1,14,TRBV9,CASSVGQWNTEAFF,TGTGCCAGCAGCGTGGGACAGTGGAACACTGAAGCTTTCTTT
.,.,TRBJ1-2,16,TRBV5-1,CASSFLAGVENYGYTF,TGCGCCAGCAGCTTCTTGGCAGGGGTGGAGAACTATGGCTACACCTTC
.,.,TRBJ1-1,16,TRBV2,CASSEAGTQGRGEAFF,TGTGCCAGCAGTGAAGCGGGGACCCAAGGGAGGGGTGAAGCTTTCTTT
.,TRBD1,TRBJ2-2,16,TRBV4-3,CASSQDRGRMTGELFF,TGCGCCAGCAGCCAAGATAGGGGGCGCATGACCGGGGAGCTGTTTTTT
.,.,TRBJ2-3,14,TRBV5-6,CASSLVSGADTQYF,TGTGCCAGCAGCTTGGTATCGGGGGCAGATACGCAGTATTTT
.,.,TRBJ2-2,15,TRBV2,CASSESSVNTGELFF,TGTGCCAGCAGTGAATCCAGCGTGAACACCGGGGAGCTGTTTTTT
.,TRBD1,TRBJ2-7,13,TRBV27,CASSSGTVYEQYF,TGTGCCAGCAGTTCCGGGACAGTCTACGAGCAGTACTTC
once,.,TRBJ2-6,15,TRBV27,CASSSGNSGANVLTF,TGTGCCAGCAGTTCCGGGAACTCTGGGGCCAACGTCCTGACTTTC
.,TRBD2,TRBJ2-1,16,TRBV9,CASSAPGTTRYNEQFF,TGTGCCAGCAGCGCCCCGGGGACTACGAGATACAATGAGCAGTTCTTC
.,TRBD1,TRBJ2-7,17,TRBV5-4,CASSPGQAFKAPYEQYF,TGTGCCAGCAGTCCGGGACAGGCCTTCAAGGCCCCCTACGAGCAGTACTTC
.,TRBD2,TRBJ2-5,17,TRBV25-1,CASSESVLAGEEETQYF,TGTGCCAGCAGTGAATCGGTCCTAGCGGGGGAAGAAGAGACCCAGTACTTC
.,.,TRBJ1-1,14,TRBV6-5,CASSDVEGNTEAFF,TGTGCCAGCAGTGACGTTGAGGGGAACACTGAAGCTTTCTTT
.,TRBD1,TRBJ1-3,17,TRBV7-2,CASSLEGAQGQGNTIYF,TGTGCCAGCAGCTTAGAGGGGGCGCAGGGCCAAGGAAACACCATATATTTT
.,TRBD1,TRBJ2-5,15,TRBV18,CASSAGTGGGETQYF,TGTGCCAGCTCAGCCGGGACAGGGGGTGGAGAGACCCAGTACTTC
.,.,TRBJ2-5,13,TRBV19,CASSIMSQETQYF,TGTGCCAGTAGTATCATGAGTCAAGAGACCCAGTACTTC
.,TRBD2,TRBJ2-7,16,TRBV18,CASSPRGTSGPYEQYF,TGTGCCAGCTCACCCCGAGGGACTAGCGGTCCCTACGAGCAGTACTTC
.,.,TRBJ1-3,13,TRBV2,CASSTVSGNTIYF,TGTGCCAGCAGCACAGTTTCTGGAAACACCATATATTTT
.,.,TRBJ1-4,16,TRBV7-9,CASSLTVTATNEKLFF,TGTGCCAGCAGCTTAACTGTCACGGCAACTAATGAAAAACTGTTTTTT
.,.,TRBJ1-2,13,TRBV7-9,CASNAGFSYGYTF,TGTGCCAGCAACGCAGGGTTTAGCTATGGCTACACCTTC
.,TRBD1,TRBJ1-2,16,TRBV13,CASSLGDRGNYYGYTF,TGTGCCAGCAGCTTAGGCGACAGGGGGAATTACTATGGCTACACCTTC